The sequence of this T cell receptor (beta chain) was determined in a study of blood T cells in healthy people across ages (dated by TCRdb to the mid-2010s). The study in broad terms: Template switching captured roughly one uniquely barcoded TCR beta cDNA molecule per two T cells in model experiments. Age-related changes in TCR beta repertoire diversity were measured in the study by deep sequencing normalized with unique cDNA molecular identifiers. Four age groups were formed from the donors: young (average approximately 17 years), middle-aged (just under 40), aged (roughly 56) and long-lived (less than 85). To avoid experimental bias, donors of different ages were randomly spread across the sequencing lanes. Two additional independent replicas of 1 million unique cDNA reads from the same blood draw were analyzed for two donors (one aged 18 to 29 and one aged 80 or older). General conclusions and limits of the study: Total diversity estimates from one million sequenced T cells were considered lower bounds and underestimates. Because the CMV infection status of the donors was unknown, age-related changes in expanded clonotypes may potentially have been confounded. The long-lived group showed more naive CD4+ T cells, fewer expanded clones and increased TCR diversity than the aged group, suggesting age selection. Conclusive comparison of naive and antigen-experienced compartments was prevented by the profiling of bulk unsorted PBMCs. A strong correlation was found between observed TCR beta diversity and the percentage of naive T cells measured by flow cytometry. As age increased, observed TCR beta diversity per million T cells dropped in a roughly linear way, and a significant reduction was already evident by age about 40.

The CDR3 contains 15 residues, cysteine and phenylalanine counted. The sequence is cut down to CDR3 DNA, 45 bases in frame from base 1. The CDR1 and CDR2 encoded by the germline V gene are LGHNA and YNFKEQ. V loses 1 base, J loses 0 bases, and the germline ends lie 10 bases apart. The 39 donors, aged roughly 6 to 90 years, were systemically healthy Caucasian individuals from Russia. Each donor gave approximately 9.3 milliliters of peripheral blood, collected into EDTA-treated Vacutainer tubes. Ficoll-Paque density-gradient centrifugation was used to isolate PBMCs, with at least 7 million per sample. Trizol reagent was used to extract total RNA from PBMCs, with at least 6 micrograms per sample. Naive CD45RAhigh/CD27high T cell percentages were measured by flow cytometry on a PBMC aliquot from every donor. The library was generated by 5' RACE. The data were produced on an Illumina HiSeq 2500. The second PCR ran for about 7 to 11 cycles and used a J-beta primer mix along with a sample-barcoded 5' primer. A unique molecular identifier was introduced onto each TCR beta cDNA molecule by a template-switch 5' adaptor carrying 12 random nucleotides. At least 2.5 million CDR3-containing paired-end reads were obtained from each sample. First-strand cDNA was synthesized from all RNA with the Mint cDNA synthesis kit, primed by a TRBC-specific oligonucleotide. Following uracil-DNA glycosylase treatment, all cDNA underwent a first 18-cycle PCR with the universal primers M1SS and BC2_uni_R. For the original study's pipeline: For normalization, 1 million high-quality reads were randomly selected from each sample, with every read carrying a distinct molecular identifier. Instead of being binned into consensus sequences, reads that shared molecular identifiers were thrown out. CDR3 identification, clonotype clustering and error correction used MiTCR with a Q25 quality threshold and the strictest error-elimination algorithm. A nonparametric unseen species model with Euler transformation was used to estimate a lower bound on total TCR beta diversity. TCRdb trimmed public reads at Q25 via fastp, called clones via MiXCR and kept in-frame beta chains. When rows share a CDR3 protein, they turn into one entry using the most common DNA and genes. The V and J calls shown here were made by TCRdb, not taken from the authors' results. The sample table records about 650,000 distinct CDR3 sequences; less than 40% of these occur just once. 15% of the sample is taken by the ten largest.

Points on this clonotype: Its antigen has not been determined. No qualities accompany the bases; no much larger clone lies one base away.

The origin of this receptor is a woman of 80 years or more in good health. Donor details come from another sample of the same person, matched by shared clones. Recombination connected TRBV4-2 to TRBJ2-7, with the D gene uncertain. The sample consisted of blood. The nucleotide sequence reads TGTGCCAGCAGCCAAGCATCCGGAACCTCCTACGAGCAGTACTTC. Translated, this is CASSQASGTSYEQYF.